A selection of T cell receptor beta chains follows, all from one sample in a study of blood T cell repertoires in COVID-19. Produced via immunoSEQ multiplex PCR; TCRdb's table is partial and in-frame only. The sample consists of around 62,000 clones, approximately 93% of them appearing once. The sample consisted of peripheral blood. The receptors stem from a man aged 70-80 years with active COVID-19. Each CDR3 is given with its conserved first and last residue. The order of the fields is clone size, V gene, D gene, J gene, CDR3 protein, CDR3 DNA. D genes are given only for firm matches. Part of the rows lack a size; the others show once, few, many or a class for expanded clones.

clone size: NA
V gene: TRBV18
D gene: NA
J gene: TRBJ2-5
CDR3 protein: CASSRGIQETQYF
CDR3 DNA: TGTGCCAGCTCACGCGGAATTCAAGAGACCCAGTACTTC

clone size: NA
V gene: TRBV1
D gene: NA
J gene: TRBJ2-1
CDR3 protein: CTSSQEGGGPSNEQFF
CDR3 DNA: TGCACCAGCAGCCAAGAGGGGGGGGGCCCGAGCAATGAGCAGTTCTTC

clone size: NA
V gene: TRBV7-2
D gene: NA
J gene: TRBJ1-4
CDR3 protein: CASSLSANEKLFF
CDR3 DNA: TGTGCCAGCAGCTTGTCAGCTAATGAAAAACTGTTTTTT

clone size: NA
V gene: TRBV5-5
D gene: NA
J gene: TRBJ2-2
CDR3 protein: CASSSSTDRTGELFF
CDR3 DNA: TGTGCCAGCAGCTCCTCTACAGACCGGACCGGGGAGCTGTTTTTT

clone size: NA
V gene: TRBV28
D gene: NA
J gene: TRBJ1-2
CDR3 protein: CASSLAGTMIHYGYTF
CDR3 DNA: TGTGCCAGCAGTTTGGCCGGGACAATGATTCACTATGGCTACACCTTC

clone size: NA
V gene: TRBV11-2
D gene: NA
J gene: TRBJ1-1
CDR3 protein: CASSLSGVDTEAFF
CDR3 DNA: TGTGCCAGCAGCTTATCAGGGGTGGACACTGAAGCTTTCTTT

clone size: NA
V gene: TRBV5-5
D gene: TRBD2
J gene: TRBJ2-7
CDR3 protein: CASSPRLSGGASVEQYF
CDR3 DNA: TGTGCCAGCAGCCCGCGCCTAAGCGGGGGGGCGTCGGTCGAGCAGTACTTC

clone size: few
V gene: TRBV15
D gene: NA
J gene: TRBJ1-1
CDR3 protein: CATRNRPTGSNTEAFF
CDR3 DNA: TGTGCCACCAGGAACCGGCCGACAGGTTCGAACACTGAAGCTTTCTTT

clone size: NA
V gene: TRBV7-2
D gene: TRBD1
J gene: TRBJ1-2
CDR3 protein: CASSSANRGGYGYTF
CDR3 DNA: TGTGCCAGCAGCTCGGCGAACAGGGGCGGCTATGGCTACACCTTC

clone size: NA
V gene: TRBV11-3
D gene: TRBD2
J gene: TRBJ2-7
CDR3 protein: CASSGTTTYEQYF
CDR3 DNA: TGTGCCAGCAGCGGGACTACAACCTACGAGCAGTACTTC

clone size: NA
V gene: TRBV13
D gene: NA
J gene: TRBJ1-2
CDR3 protein: CASSLLGGNYGYTF
CDR3 DNA: TGTGCCAGCAGCTTATTGGGGGGTAACTATGGCTACACCTTC

clone size: NA
V gene: TRBV5-1
D gene: TRBD1
J gene: TRBJ1-3
CDR3 protein: CASSLDRGEFGNTIYF
CDR3 DNA: TGCGCCAGCAGCTTGGACAGGGGCGAATTTGGAAACACCATATATTTT

clone size: NA
V gene: TRBV6-1
D gene: NA
J gene: TRBJ1-5
CDR3 protein: CASSERGSQPQHF
CDR3 DNA: TGTGCCAGCAGTGAAAGAGGGAGTCAGCCCCAGCATTTT

clone size: NA
V gene: TRBV2
D gene: NA
J gene: TRBJ2-2
CDR3 protein: CASSLQVGSGELFF
CDR3 DNA: TGTGCCAGCAGCCTACAGGTTGGGTCCGGGGAGCTGTTTTTT

clone size: NA
V gene: TRBV5-4
D gene: TRBD2
J gene: TRBJ2-5
CDR3 protein: CASSQGLAGGSETQYF
CDR3 DNA: TGTGCCAGCAGCCAAGGACTAGCGGGGGGTTCAGAGACCCAGTACTTC

clone size: NA
V gene: TRBV13
D gene: NA
J gene: TRBJ1-2
CDR3 protein: CASLEGGAGYGYTF
CDR3 DNA: TGTGCCAGCCTTGAGGGGGGGGCGGGCTATGGCTACACCTTC

clone size: NA
V gene: TRBV19
D gene: TRBD1
J gene: TRBJ1-5
CDR3 protein: CASDSRDRGDDQPQHF
CDR3 DNA: TGTGCCAGTGATAGTCGGGACAGGGGGGACGATCAGCCCCAGCATTTT

clone size: NA
V gene: TRBV6-5
D gene: NA
J gene: TRBJ1-1
CDR3 protein: CASNRGPNTEAFF
CDR3 DNA: TGTGCCAGCAATAGGGGCCCAAACACTGAAGCTTTCTTT

clone size: NA
V gene: TRBV29-1
D gene: TRBD1
J gene: TRBJ2-5
CDR3 protein: CSGGQGHQETQYF
CDR3 DNA: TGCAGCGGAGGACAGGGTCACCAAGAGACCCAGTACTTC

clone size: NA
V gene: TRBV4-3
D gene: NA
J gene: TRBJ2-5
CDR3 protein: CASSQGWGVGETQYF
CDR3 DNA: TGCGCCAGCAGCCAAGGTTGGGGAGTGGGTGAGACCCAGTACTTC

clone size: NA
V gene: TRBV7-2
D gene: TRBD1
J gene: TRBJ1-6
CDR3 protein: CASSSAGGGSPLHF
CDR3 DNA: TGTGCCAGCAGCTCCGCAGGGGGTGGTTCACCCCTCCACTTT

clone size: NA
V gene: TRBV16
D gene: NA
J gene: TRBJ1-1
CDR3 protein: CASSQSSVNTEAFF
CDR3 DNA: TGTGCCAGCAGCCAATCATCGGTGAACACTGAAGCTTTCTTT

clone size: NA
V gene: TRBV14
D gene: NA
J gene: TRBJ1-6
CDR3 protein: CASSATGGRPNNSPLHF
CDR3 DNA: TGTGCCAGCAGCGCGACAGGAGGAAGACCGAATAATTCACCCCTCCACTTT

clone size: NA
V gene: TRBV10-3
D gene: TRBD2
J gene: TRBJ2-1
CDR3 protein: CATRDSGGSYNEQFF
CDR3 DNA: TGTGCCACCCGAGACAGCGGGGGCTCCTACAATGAGCAGTTCTTC

clone size: NA
V gene: TRBV7-8
D gene: TRBD2
J gene: TRBJ2-3
CDR3 protein: CASSLIGGAISTDTQYF
CDR3 DNA: TGTGCCAGCAGCTTGATCGGGGGGGCCATCAGCACAGATACGCAGTATTTT

clone size: NA
V gene: TRBV5-1
D gene: NA
J gene: TRBJ2-3
CDR3 protein: CASSLAEYTRTDTQYF
CDR3 DNA: TGCGCCAGCAGCTTGGCCGAGTATACCAGGACAGATACGCAGTATTTT

clone size: NA
V gene: TRBV5-6
D gene: TRBD1
J gene: TRBJ2-6
CDR3 protein: CASSLRTGLLSGANVLTF
CDR3 DNA: TGTGCCAGCAGCCTCAGGACAGGACTCCTCTCTGGGGCCAACGTCCTGACTTTC

clone size: NA
V gene: TRBV5-4
D gene: TRBD1
J gene: TRBJ2-7
CDR3 protein: CASSLGGTGDYEQYF
CDR3 DNA: TGTGCCAGCAGCTTGGGCGGGACAGGGGACTACGAGCAGTACTTC

clone size: NA
V gene: TRBV21-1
D gene: NA
J gene: TRBJ2-5
CDR3 protein: CASSKLLRGEETQYF
CDR3 DNA: TGTGCCAGCAGCAAATTGCTCAGGGGAGAGGAGACCCAGTACTTC

clone size: NA
V gene: TRBV29-1
D gene: NA
J gene: TRBJ2-7
CDR3 protein: CSTGQAGEQYF
CDR3 DNA: TGCAGCACGGGGCAGGCGGGCGAGCAGTACTTC

clone size: few
V gene: TRBV25-1
D gene: NA
J gene: TRBJ1-1
CDR3 protein: CASSEGGRTNTEAFF
CDR3 DNA: TGTGCCAGCAGTGAAGGAGGACGGACGAACACTGAAGCTTTCTTT

clone size: NA
V gene: TRBV7-8
D gene: NA
J gene: TRBJ1-1
CDR3 protein: CASSPLDWNTEAFF
CDR3 DNA: TGTGCCAGCAGCCCACTAGACTGGAACACTGAAGCTTTCTTT

clone size: NA
V gene: TRBV5-5
D gene: NA
J gene: TRBJ1-2
CDR3 protein: CASSLAWTENYGYTF
CDR3 DNA: TGTGCCAGCAGCTTGGCCTGGACAGAGAACTATGGCTACACCTTC

clone size: NA
V gene: TRBV6-2/TRBV6-3
D gene: TRBD1
J gene: TRBJ2-5
CDR3 protein: CASSYLLDRVVGETQYF
CDR3 DNA: TGTGCCAGCAGTTACCTCCTGGACAGGGTTGTAGGAGAGACCCAGTACTTC

clone size: NA
V gene: TRBV21-1
D gene: NA
J gene: TRBJ1-6
CDR3 protein: CASSILGTGLRSYNSPLHF
CDR3 DNA: TGTGCCAGCTCCATATTGGGGACAGGGTTGAGGTCCTATAATTCACCCCTCCACTTT

clone size: NA
V gene: TRBV11-3
D gene: TRBD2
J gene: TRBJ2-3
CDR3 protein: CASSLGLRGGRDTQYF
CDR3 DNA: TGTGCCAGCAGCTTAGGGTTGCGGGGGGGCCGAGATACGCAGTATTTT

clone size: NA
V gene: TRBV4-2
D gene: TRBD2
J gene: TRBJ2-1
CDR3 protein: CASSQTSGGVNEQFF
CDR3 DNA: TGTGCCAGCAGCCAGACTAGCGGGGGGGTCAATGAGCAGTTCTTC

clone size: NA
V gene: TRBV5-5
D gene: TRBD1
J gene: TRBJ2-3
CDR3 protein: CASSPGTGGSVGLGAQYF
CDR3 DNA: TGTGCCAGCAGCCCCGGGACAGGGGGAAGTGTAGGCCTAGGAGCGCAGTATTTT

clone size: NA
V gene: TRBV7-8
D gene: TRBD2
J gene: TRBJ2-1
CDR3 protein: CASSRTSTYGGEQFF
CDR3 DNA: TGTGCCAGCAGCCGGACTAGTACGTACGGGGGTGAGCAGTTCTTC

clone size: NA
V gene: TRBV7-7
D gene: NA
J gene: TRBJ2-5
CDR3 protein: CASSLVGGETQYF
CDR3 DNA: TGTGCCAGCAGCTTAGTAGGGGGTGAGACCCAGTACTTC

clone size: NA
V gene: TRBV20-1
D gene: TRBD1
J gene: TRBJ2-1
CDR3 protein: CSASYQTGGSYNEQFF
CDR3 DNA: TGCAGTGCTAGTTACCAAACAGGGGGAAGCTACAATGAGCAGTTCTTC

clone size: NA
V gene: TRBV24-1
D gene: NA
J gene: TRBJ2-3
CDR3 protein: CATSQGRVTDTQYF
CDR3 DNA: TGTGCCACCAGTCAGGGTCGGGTCACAGATACGCAGTATTTT

clone size: once
V gene: TRBV11-3
D gene: NA
J gene: TRBJ1-1
CDR3 protein: CASSRTANTEAFF
CDR3 DNA: TGTGCCAGCAGCAGGACAGCAAACACTGAAGCTTTCTTT

clone size: NA
V gene: TRBV5-6
D gene: NA
J gene: TRBJ2-2
CDR3 protein: CASSLVGAWNTGELFF
CDR3 DNA: TGTGCCAGCAGCTTGGTCGGTGCATGGAACACCGGGGAGCTGTTTTTT

clone size: NA
V gene: TRBV6-6
D gene: NA
J gene: TRBJ2-7
CDR3 protein: CASSRRPGGGQSYEQYF
CDR3 DNA: TGTGCCAGCAGTCGACGGCCCGGCGGGGGCCAATCCTACGAGCAGTACTTC

clone size: NA
V gene: TRBV10-3
D gene: NA
J gene: TRBJ1-6
CDR3 protein: CAISEANSPLHF
CDR3 DNA: TGTGCCATCAGTGAAGCTAATTCACCCCTCCACTTT

clone size: NA
V gene: TRBV3-1/TRBV3-2
D gene: NA
J gene: TRBJ2-2
CDR3 protein: CASSQDAGTGELFF
CDR3 DNA: TGTGCCAGCAGCCAAGACGCCGGCACCGGGGAGCTGTTTTTT

clone size: NA
V gene: TRBV5-6
D gene: TRBD1
J gene: TRBJ1-1
CDR3 protein: CASSGLQGATAEAFF
CDR3 DNA: TGTGCCAGCAGCGGACTACAGGGGGCTACGGCTGAAGCTTTCTTT

clone size: NA
V gene: TRBV5-6
D gene: TRBD2
J gene: TRBJ2-3
CDR3 protein: CASSPSSGGAMPDTQYF
CDR3 DNA: TGTGCCAGCAGCCCCTCTAGCGGGGGGGCAATGCCAGATACGCAGTATTTT

clone size: NA
V gene: TRBV11-3
D gene: TRBD2
J gene: TRBJ2-3
CDR3 protein: CASSSPSGGITDTQYF
CDR3 DNA: TGTGCCAGCAGCTCCCCTAGCGGGGGAATCACAGATACGCAGTATTTT

clone size: NA
V gene: TRBV18
D gene: TRBD1
J gene: TRBJ2-3
CDR3 protein: CASSLRGRGQDTQYF
CDR3 DNA: TGTGCCAGCTCACTACGTGGCAGGGGGCAAGATACGCAGTATTTT

clone size: NA
V gene: TRBV18
D gene: TRBD1
J gene: TRBJ1-3
CDR3 protein: CASSQQGDTIYF
CDR3 DNA: TGTGCCAGCTCGCAACAGGGGGACACCATATATTTT

clone size: NA
V gene: TRBV13
D gene: NA
J gene: TRBJ2-2
CDR3 protein: CASSPRFSSPGTGELFF
CDR3 DNA: TGTGCCAGCAGCCCGAGGTTCTCCAGCCCGGGCACCGGGGAGCTGTTTTTT

clone size: once
V gene: TRBV19
D gene: NA
J gene: TRBJ2-3
CDR3 protein: CASSPTSTDTQYF
CDR3 DNA: TGTGCCAGTAGCCCGACTAGCACAGATACGCAGTATTTT

clone size: once
V gene: TRBV9
D gene: NA
J gene: TRBJ2-2
CDR3 protein: CASNLRGGANTGELFF
CDR3 DNA: TGTGCCAGCAACCTGAGGGGGGGCGCGAACACCGGGGAGCTGTTTTTT

clone size: NA
V gene: TRBV19
D gene: TRBD1
J gene: TRBJ2-3
CDR3 protein: CASSTTGALMDTQYF
CDR3 DNA: TGTGCCAGTAGTACGACAGGGGCCCTTATGGATACGCAGTATTTT

clone size: NA
V gene: TRBV7-9
D gene: NA
J gene: TRBJ1-1
CDR3 protein: CASSSGQTMNTEAFF
CDR3 DNA: TGTGCCAGCAGCTCCGGACAGACTATGAACACTGAAGCTTTCTTT

clone size: once
V gene: TRBV29-1
D gene: NA
J gene: TRBJ1-1
CDR3 protein: CSAVAGVNTEAFF
CDR3 DNA: TGCAGCGCCGTTGCGGGGGTGAACACTGAAGCTTTCTTT

clone size: NA
V gene: TRBV3-1/TRBV3-2
D gene: TRBD1
J gene: TRBJ2-7
CDR3 protein: CASSQALQGLSYEQYF
CDR3 DNA: TGTGCCAGCAGCCAGGCCCTACAGGGGCTCTCCTACGAGCAGTACTTC

clone size: NA
V gene: TRBV6-6
D gene: NA
J gene: TRBJ1-2
CDR3 protein: CASSYHGGDGYTF
CDR3 DNA: TGTGCCAGCAGTTACCACGGGGGGGATGGCTACACCTTC